This is a list of T cell receptor beta chains from one sample in a study of blood T cell repertoires in COVID-19. The protocol was immunoSEQ multiplex PCR, while the TCRdb copy is restricted to in-frame clones and leaves out a portion. The sample records 20,000 to 30,000 clones, around 94% being singletons. Sample: peripheral blood. The receptors come from a woman between 45 and 60 years old with active COVID-19. Each CDR3 is given with its conserved first and last residue.

TRBV21-1 | CASSKERGGGTEAFF
TRBV5-6 | CASSWQEASSGNTIYF
TRBV4-1 | CASSLPGEQFF
TRBV5-1 | CASSLGGTTTNEKLFF
TRBV19 | CASSIGDSGNQPQHF
TRBV3-1/TRBV3-2 | CASSPHDFGMEYGYTF
TRBV6-5 | CASRLHGSGNTIYF
TRBV7-2 | CASSAWLSGLTNEQFF
TRBV3-1/TRBV3-2 | CASSQGQANTGELFF
TRBV28 | CASSSPQGPTSSYNEQFF
TRBV6-5 | CASSPRTSGTDTQYF
TRBV18 | CASSPRDTGSGELFF
TRBV9 | CASSPGTSGAYEQFF
TRBV2 | CASSEAWTVQGNEQFF
TRBV12-3/TRBV12-4 | CASSLPGQSEAFF
TRBV4-1 | CASSQDGEVRANTEAFF
TRBV28 | CASSSSGTGDEQYF
TRBV5-1 | CASSFQSGTSTDTQYF
TRBV7-9 | CASSLRQGNEQFF
TRBV2 | CASSITTGTNYGYTF
TRBV10-1 | CASGGPGSEAFF
TRBV28 | CASSLWGTANSYEQYF
TRBV19 | CASRAGGYTGELFF
TRBV9 | CASSPQTSGEQYF
TRBV3-1/TRBV3-2 | CASSQDSGRVVEQYF
TRBV5-1 | CASSPGQAYAKNIQYF
TRBV3-1/TRBV3-2 | CASSQDGRNTEAFF
TRBV7-3 | CASSFSGSSYNEQFF
TRBV29-1 | CSVGPAIQETQYF
TRBV28 | CASSPDLGQDNYGYTF
TRBV5-6 | CASSSKTDRGGNTIYF
TRBV5-4 | CASSKLSSARQETQYF
TRBV2 | CASSDSTEAFF
TRBV7-3 | CASVEGFNDQPQHF
TRBV7-2 | CASSFGQTETQYF
TRBV7-9 | CASSSGQGREAFF
TRBV4-1 | CASSQSKEETQYF